The clone carrying this T cell receptor (beta chain) was counted ten times or more. No antigen is known for it. Every TCR cDNA molecule carried a tag that served as a unique molecular identifier. TCRdb passed the 5' RACE reads through MiXCR, listing each CDR3 protein once. Among some 23,000 distinct CDR3 sequences, approximately 10% were seen once, and the ten largest hold approximately 7.5%. These data come from a study of spatial heterogeneity in lung cancer. Study-level points and caveats: In tumors, expanded intratumoral alpha and beta TCR counts tracked mutation counts.

CDR1 and CDR2 from the germline V gene are SGHAT and FQNNGV. CDR3 length: 15 residues. Germline trimming cut 5 bases from V and 8 bases from J; bases unmatched to any gene: 9. Time point specified: sample taken at primary tumor resection. The donors comprised about 70 untreated early-stage non-small cell lung cancer patients. Without sorting, whole RNA was sequenced from tumor, nontumor lung or frozen PBMC. The sequence came from a male donor with early-stage non-small cell lung cancer. The source material was lung tumor tissue, sampled at surgery. V gene TRBV11-2 combines with J gene TRBJ2-1; 10 bases agree with TRBD2. The CDR3 loop is CASSPRLAGRDEQFF. CDR3 DNA sequence: TGTGCCAGCAGCCCCCGACTAGCGGGTAGGGATGAGCAGTTCTTC.